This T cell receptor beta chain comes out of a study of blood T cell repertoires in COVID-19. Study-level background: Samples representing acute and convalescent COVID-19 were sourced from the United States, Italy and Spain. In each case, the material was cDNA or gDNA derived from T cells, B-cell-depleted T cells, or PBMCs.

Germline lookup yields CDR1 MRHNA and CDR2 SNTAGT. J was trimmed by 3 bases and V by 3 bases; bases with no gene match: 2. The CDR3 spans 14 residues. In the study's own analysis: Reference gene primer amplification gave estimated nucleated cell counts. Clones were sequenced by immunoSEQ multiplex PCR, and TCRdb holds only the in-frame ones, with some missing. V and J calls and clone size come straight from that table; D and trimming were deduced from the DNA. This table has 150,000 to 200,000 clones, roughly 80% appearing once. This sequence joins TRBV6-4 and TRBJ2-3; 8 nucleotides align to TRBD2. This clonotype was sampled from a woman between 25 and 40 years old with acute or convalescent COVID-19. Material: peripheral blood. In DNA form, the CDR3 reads TGTGCCAGCAGTGAGCGGGGGGAAACAGATACGCAGTATTTT. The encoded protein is CASSERGETDTQYF.